Sequencing of this TCR beta chain was carried out in a study of CD8+ T cells in alopecia areata. In each case, RNA was isolated and then reverse transcribed into cDNA as the sequencing template. The protocol was immunoSEQ multiplex PCR, while the TCRdb copy is restricted to in-frame clones and leaves out a portion. This table holds more than 200,000 clones, 40% to 45% found once. This clone has a handful of counts. Its antigen is as yet unknown. Noted treatment: oral pan-JAK inhibitor, 5-10 mg twice daily. Regarding the study as a whole: Since there was just one nonresponder, nobody can yet say how baseline CD8+ expansion ties to response.

The V and J ends lost 1 base and 1 base, in that order; junction bases with no gene match: 14. The CDR3 loop spans 21 amino acids. CDR1 is GTSNPN and CDR2 is SVGIG in the germline V gene (reference sequence). The input for sequencing was CD4+ T cells sorted from blood, taken at approximately week 37, from a patient treated with tofacitinib. The sequence derives from a human donor with alopecia areata. This chain connects TRBV30 to TRBJ2-4; TRBD2 matches at 15 bases. CDR3 DNA: TGTGCCTGGAGTGCCCGTTACCGGACTAGCGGGAGGGCCCTGGCCAAAAACATTCAGTACTTC. Translation: CAWSARYRTSGRALAKNIQYF. Full variable domain (rest looked up from reference TRBV30 and TRBJ2-4): SQTIHQWPATLVQPVGSPLSLECTVEGTSNPNLYWYRQAAGRGLQLLFYSVGIGQISSEVPQNLSASRPQDRQFILSSKKLLLSDSGFYLCAWSARYRTSGRALAKNIQYFGAGTRLSVL.